Listed below are T cell receptor beta chains from one sample, sequenced in a study of OX40 agonist ivuxolimab in advanced cancers. Clones were read by immunoSEQ multiplex PCR, and TCRdb kept only the in-frame ones, dropping some. Of 70,000 to 100,000 clones in the sample, around 89% are singletons; the top ten hold approximately 0.38%. This sample comprised CD4+ or CD8+ T cells sorted from blood, obtained in a trial of the OX40 agonist ivuxolimab. These TCRs come from an adult with an advanced solid tumor such as melanoma, head and neck, liver or kidney cancer. The CDR3 runs from the conserved cysteine through the conserved F or W. A D gene is named only where the DNA matches it firmly. Clone size is shown for a subset of rows, as once, few, many or a class of expanded clone.

d_call	clone_size	v_call	j_call	cdr3_aa	cdr3_nt
TRBD2	NA	TRBV18	TRBJ2-7	CASSPGTSGAISYEQYF	TGTGCCAGCTCACCAGGGACTAGCGGAGCCATCTCCTACGAGCAGTACTTC
NA	NA	TRBV7-9	TRBJ2-7	CASSRAGYYEQYF	TGTGCCAGCAGCCGCGCGGGGTACTACGAGCAGTACTTC
TRBD2	NA	TRBV9	TRBJ2-1	CASSAEGLAGVSNEQFF	TGTGCCAGCAGCGCCGAGGGGCTAGCGGGAGTCAGCAATGAGCAGTTCTTC
TRBD1	NA	TRBV29-1	TRBJ1-3	CSAADRAGNTIYF	TGCAGCGCCGCAGACAGGGCTGGAAACACCATATATTTT
NA	NA	TRBV2	TRBJ2-3	CASSDETQHATQYF	TGTGCCAGCAGTGATGAGACCCAACATGCTACGCAGTATTTT
NA	NA	TRBV19	TRBJ1-5	CASSFVDGWEHQPQHF	TGTGCCAGTAGTTTCGTCGACGGTTGGGAACATCAGCCCCAGCATTTT
NA	NA	TRBV7-2	TRBJ1-2	CASSPDSGGSFYGYTF	TGTGCCAGCAGCCCCGATTCGGGAGGTTCCTTCTATGGCTACACCTTC
NA	NA	TRBV13	TRBJ1-4	CASSTRRPGGKLFF	TGTGCCAGCAGCACCCGCCGACCGGGGGGGAAACTGTTTTTT
NA	NA	TRBV5-5	TRBJ2-1	CASSTGVAMDEQFF	TGTGCCAGCAGCACTGGCGTTGCGATGGATGAGCAGTTCTTC
NA	NA	TRBV7-9	TRBJ1-2	CASRSGDNNYGYTF	TGTGCCAGCAGGTCAGGGGACAACAACTATGGCTACACCTTC
NA	NA	TRBV7-8	TRBJ1-2	CASSSSGSNYGYTF	TGTGCCAGCAGCTCATCGGGGTCTAACTATGGCTACACCTTC
TRBD1	NA	TRBV25-1	TRBJ2-1	CASSRDRGSDEQFF	TGTGCCAGCAGTCGAGACAGGGGGTCCGATGAGCAGTTCTTC
NA	NA	TRBV7-9	TRBJ2-7	CASSSGAGPLDEQYF	TGTGCCAGCAGCTCGGGAGCGGGCCCACTGGACGAGCAGTACTTC
TRBD2	NA	TRBV27	TRBJ2-7	CASSLSSGGIYEQYF	TGTGCCAGCAGTTTATCTAGCGGGGGAATTTACGAGCAGTACTTC
TRBD2	NA	TRBV28	TRBJ2-6	CASRELAGVEGGANVLTF	TGTGCCAGCAGAGAACTAGCGGGAGTGGAAGGTGGGGCCAACGTCCTGACTTTC
TRBD1	once	TRBV14	TRBJ1-1	CASSQRGQGFLNTEAFF	TGTGCCAGCAGCCAAAGGGGACAGGGTTTCTTGAACACTGAAGCTTTCTTT
NA	NA	TRBV30	TRBJ2-3	CAWSVLSDTQYF	TGTGCCTGGAGTGTCCTCTCAGATACGCAGTATTTT
TRBD2	NA	TRBV7-8	TRBJ2-7	CASSSTSGTYEQYF	TGTGCCAGCAGCTCAACTAGCGGAACCTACGAGCAGTACTTC
TRBD1	NA	TRBV11-3	TRBJ1-1	CASSPGQGLNTEAFF	TGTGCCAGCAGCCCCGGACAGGGTTTGAACACTGAAGCTTTCTTT
NA	NA	TRBV19	TRBJ2-7	CASSDDYCEQYF	TGTGCCAGTAGTGACGATTACTGCGAGCAGTACTTC
TRBD2	NA	TRBV15	TRBJ2-1	CATSRVPSGRPGNEQFF	TGTGCCACCAGCAGAGTGCCTAGCGGGAGGCCAGGCAATGAGCAGTTCTTC
TRBD2	NA	TRBV11-3	TRBJ2-5	CASSFGGSETQYF	TGTGCCAGCAGCTTCGGGGGGTCAGAGACCCAGTACTTC
NA	NA	TRBV4-2	TRBJ2-2	CASSQDFTGELFF	TGTGCCAGCAGCCAAGATTTCACCGGGGAGCTGTTTTTT
TRBD2	NA	TRBV12-5	TRBJ2-7	CASGWEGYEQYF	TGTGCTAGTGGCTGGGAGGGCTACGAGCAGTACTTC
TRBD2	NA	TRBV28	TRBJ2-1	CASSSTGLDPPGSYNEQFF	TGTGCCAGCAGTTCGACGGGACTAGACCCCCCGGGCTCCTACAATGAGCAGTTCTTC
TRBD1	medium-sized	TRBV19	TRBJ1-2	CASTPTGDYGYTF	TGTGCCAGTACCCCGACAGGGGACTATGGCTACACCTTC
TRBD2	NA	TRBV12-5	TRBJ2-3	CASGPHGLAGGIHTQYF	TGTGCTAGTGGTCCGCACGGACTAGCGGGAGGGATACATACGCAGTATTTT
TRBD1	NA	TRBV2	TRBJ1-2	CASSEQFQGARYGYTF	TGTGCCAGCAGTGAACAGTTCCAGGGGGCTCGCTATGGCTACACCTTC
NA	NA	TRBV5-1	TRBJ1-4	CASRLAVGGRVEEKLFF	TGCGCCAGCAGATTGGCGGTTGGGGGCAGGGTGGAGGAAAAACTGTTTTTT
TRBD2	NA	TRBV18	TRBJ2-1	CASSPPGLADQNEQFF	TGTGCCAGCTCACCACCCGGACTAGCGGACCAAAATGAGCAGTTCTTC
NA	NA	TRBV11-3	TRBJ1-3	CASSSGPSSGNTIYF	TGTGCCAGCAGCTCGGGACCGTCCTCTGGAAACACCATATATTTT
TRBD1	NA	TRBV7-9	TRBJ1-3	CASSQSQGAGNTIYF	TGTGCCAGCAGCCAGTCCCAGGGGGCGGGAAACACCATATATTTT
NA	few	TRBV6-6	TRBJ1-2	CASTPVGRGYTF	TGTGCCAGCACTCCCGTGGGTCGTGGCTACACCTTC
NA	NA	TRBV18	TRBJ2-5	CASSPRQAASETQYF	TGTGCCAGCTCACCTAGACAGGCGGCAAGTGAGACCCAGTACTTC
NA	NA	TRBV5-8	TRBJ2-1	CASSLNEQFF	TGTGCCAGCAGCTTGAATGAGCAGTTCTTC
TRBD1	NA	TRBV30	TRBJ2-5	CAWKDRGWSETQYF	TGTGCCTGGAAGGACAGGGGATGGTCAGAGACCCAGTACTTC
NA	NA	TRBV18	TRBJ2-3	CASSTGLAVTDTQYF	TGTGCCAGCTCAACGGGGCTAGCTGTAACAGATACGCAGTATTTT
NA	NA	TRBV11-2	TRBJ2-5	CASSSYLAEVQETQYF	TGTGCCAGCAGTTCCTACTTAGCGGAGGTACAAGAGACCCAGTACTTC
TRBD1	NA	TRBV11-3	TRBJ2-2	CASTRPRGLGTGELFF	TGTGCCAGCACCAGGCCGAGGGGGCTGGGCACCGGGGAGCTGTTTTTT
TRBD2	NA	TRBV5-1	TRBJ2-5	CASSLSLAGASETQYF	TGCGCCAGCAGCTTGTCACTAGCGGGAGCATCGGAGACCCAGTACTTC
NA	NA	TRBV5-6	TRBJ1-2	CASSLDRGLSGYTF	TGTGCCAGCAGCTTGGATCGGGGTTTAAGTGGCTACACCTTC
NA	NA	TRBV2	TRBJ1-2	CASSSGMSYTF	TGTGCCAGCAGTTCAGGGATGAGCTACACCTTC
TRBD2	few	TRBV7-6	TRBJ2-3	CASSGVLAGGPGATDTQYF	TGTGCCAGCAGCGGGGTTCTAGCGGGAGGGCCTGGGGCAACAGATACGCAGTATTTT
NA	NA	TRBV30	TRBJ1-1	CAWSVRGERAFF	TGTGCCTGGAGTGTAAGAGGGGAACGGGCTTTCTTT
NA	NA	TRBV19	TRBJ2-7	CASSSETGGEQYF	TGTGCCAGTAGTAGCGAGACGGGCGGCGAGCAGTACTTC
NA	NA	TRBV25-1	TRBJ2-3	CASTPSRGTDTQYF	TGTGCCAGCACCCCCAGCAGGGGTACAGATACGCAGTATTTT
NA	NA	TRBV14	TRBJ2-5	CASSPRRAARETQYF	TGTGCCAGCAGCCCCCGCAGGGCGGCTAGAGAGACCCAGTACTTC
NA	NA	TRBV11-2	TRBJ2-3	CASSLVQGGWTDTQYF	TGTGCCAGCAGCTTAGTCCAGGGGGGTTGGACAGATACGCAGTATTTT